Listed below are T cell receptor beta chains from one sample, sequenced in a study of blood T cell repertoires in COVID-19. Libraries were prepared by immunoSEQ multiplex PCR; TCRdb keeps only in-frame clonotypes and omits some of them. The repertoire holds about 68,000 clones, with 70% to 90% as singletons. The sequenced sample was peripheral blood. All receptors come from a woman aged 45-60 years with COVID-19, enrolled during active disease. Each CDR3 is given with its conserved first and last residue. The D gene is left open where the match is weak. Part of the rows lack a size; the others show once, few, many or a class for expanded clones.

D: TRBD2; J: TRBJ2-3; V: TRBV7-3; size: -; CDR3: CASSPGTSGMQYF; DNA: TGTGCCAGCAGCCCGGGGACTAGCGGAATGCAGTATTTT
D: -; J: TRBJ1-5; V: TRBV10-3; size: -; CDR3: CAISDRGNQPQHF; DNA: TGTGCCATCAGTGACAGGGGCAATCAGCCCCAGCATTTT
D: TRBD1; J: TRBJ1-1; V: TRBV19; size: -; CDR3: CASSSSGTGLTEAFF; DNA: TGTGCCAGTAGTTCATCCGGGACAGGACTCACTGAAGCTTTCTTT
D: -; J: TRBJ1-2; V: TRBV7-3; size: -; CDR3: CASSLTGTSEGYTF; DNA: TGTGCCAGCAGCTTAACGGGGACATCAGAAGGCTACACCTTC
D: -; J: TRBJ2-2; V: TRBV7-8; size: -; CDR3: CASSLVRNTGELFF; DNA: TGTGCCAGCAGCTTAGTCAGGAACACCGGGGAGCTGTTTTTT
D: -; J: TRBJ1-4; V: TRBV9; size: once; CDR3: CASSEGTFQWEKLFF; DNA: TGTGCCAGCAGCGAAGGGACATTCCAATGGGAAAAACTGTTTTTT
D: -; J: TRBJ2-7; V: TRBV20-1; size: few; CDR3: CSASILVGDEQYF; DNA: TGCAGTGCTAGTATCCTAGTAGGCGACGAGCAGTACTTC
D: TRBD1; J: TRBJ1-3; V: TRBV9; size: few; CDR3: CASSLWTGAGNTIYF; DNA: TGTGCCAGCAGTCTATGGACAGGCGCTGGAAACACCATATATTTT
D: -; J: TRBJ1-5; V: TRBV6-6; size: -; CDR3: CASNYRESSQPQHF; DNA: TGTGCCTCCAATTACAGGGAATCGAGTCAGCCCCAGCATTTT
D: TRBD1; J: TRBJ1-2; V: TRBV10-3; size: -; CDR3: CAISDPWTGNYGYTF; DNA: TGTGCCATCAGTGATCCTTGGACAGGGAACTATGGCTACACCTTC
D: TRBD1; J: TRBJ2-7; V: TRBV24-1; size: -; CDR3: CATSDPPPGTESYEQYF; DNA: TGTGCCACCAGTGACCCCCCGCCCGGGACAGAGAGCTACGAGCAGTACTTC
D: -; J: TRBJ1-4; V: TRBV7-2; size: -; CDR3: CASSLGPSVGEKLFF; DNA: TGTGCCAGCAGCTTAGGGCCCAGCGTTGGTGAAAAACTGTTTTTT
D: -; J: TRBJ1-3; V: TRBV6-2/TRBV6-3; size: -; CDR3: CASGHNGPGLGIGNTIYF; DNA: TGTGCCAGCGGCCATAATGGTCCAGGGTTGGGGATTGGAAACACCATATATTTT
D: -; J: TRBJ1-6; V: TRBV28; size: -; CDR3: CASSLQATYNSPLHF; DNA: TGTGCCAGCAGTTTGCAGGCAACGTATAATTCACCCCTCCACTTT
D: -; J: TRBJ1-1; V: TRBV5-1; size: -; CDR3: CASSPRGGWNTEAFF; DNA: TGCGCCAGCAGCCCGAGGGGGGGCTGGAACACTGAAGCTTTCTTT
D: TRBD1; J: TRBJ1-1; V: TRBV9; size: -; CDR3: CASSVTGGKKAFF; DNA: TGTGCCAGCAGCGTTACAGGGGGAAAGAAGGCTTTCTTT
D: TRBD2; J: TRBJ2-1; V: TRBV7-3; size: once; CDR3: CASSSIAGDEQFF; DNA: TGTGCCAGCAGCTCAATAGCGGGAGATGAGCAGTTCTTC
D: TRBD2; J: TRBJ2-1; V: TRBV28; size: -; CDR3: CASHHSGGLAGVEQFF; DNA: TGTGCCAGCCATCACTCCGGGGGGCTAGCGGGAGTTGAGCAGTTCTTC
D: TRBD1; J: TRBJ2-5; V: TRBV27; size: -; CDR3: CASSKTGGRMETQYF; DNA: TGTGCCAGCAGCAAAACAGGGGGCAGAATGGAGACCCAGTACTTC
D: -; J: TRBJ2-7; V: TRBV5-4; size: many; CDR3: CASGLSNYEQYF; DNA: TGTGCCAGCGGCCTCTCGAACTACGAGCAGTACTTC
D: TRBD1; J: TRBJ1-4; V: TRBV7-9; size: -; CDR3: CASSLFAGGGEKLFF; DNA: TGTGCCAGCAGCTTATTCGCAGGGGGAGGCGAAAAACTGTTTTTT
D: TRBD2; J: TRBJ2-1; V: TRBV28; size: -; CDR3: CASTGTSDSTEQFF; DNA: TGTGCCAGTACCGGGACTAGCGATTCGACTGAGCAGTTCTTC
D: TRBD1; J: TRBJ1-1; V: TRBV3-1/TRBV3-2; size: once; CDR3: CASSPRSTGAWTEAFF; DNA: TGTGCCAGCAGTCCACGATCGACAGGGGCCTGGACTGAAGCTTTCTTT
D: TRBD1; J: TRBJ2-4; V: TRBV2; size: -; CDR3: CAGGTGTVAKNIQYF; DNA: TGTGCCGGGGGGACAGGGACCGTAGCCAAAAACATTCAGTACTTC
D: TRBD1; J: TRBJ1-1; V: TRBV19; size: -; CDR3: CASSTTGGDEAFF; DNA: TGTGCCAGTAGTACTACAGGGGGAGACGAAGCTTTCTTT